The 9 T cell receptor beta chains given below trace back to one sample, sequenced in a study of spatial heterogeneity in lung cancer. Time point noted: sample taken at primary tumor resection. Sequencing was performed on whole RNA extracted from tumor and nontumor lung tissue, or from frozen PBMC, and the material was left unsorted. A single record per CDR3 protein comes from TCRdb applying MiXCR to the 5' RACE reads. The sample holds 60,000 to 65,000 distinct CDR3 sequences; about 8% are singletons and the top ten take about 16%. The sample was PBMCs, taken at surgery. The origin of the receptors is a female donor with early-stage non-small cell lung cancer.

Many counts were recorded for this clonotype. The chain uses TRBV28 and TRBJ2-3, with TRBD2 matching 7 bases. The germline V gene encodes CDR1 MDHEN and CDR2 SYDVKM. With 6 bases clipped from V and 6 bases from J, the junction kept 21 bases outside the gene matches. CDR3 length: 18 amino acids. This chain's CDR3 is CASRHFSRASGLGDTQYF. CDR3 nucleotide sequence: TGTGCCAGCAGACACTTCTCCCGGGCTAGCGGACTAGGCGATACGCAGTATTTT.

This rearrangement joins TRBV19 to TRBJ2-1; 12 nucleotides align to TRBD1. The CDR3 is 19 residues long. From germline, CDR1 is LNHDA and CDR2 SQIVND (reference sequence). V was clipped by 5 bases and J by 8 bases; unmatched bases: 19. CDR3 sequence (DNA): TGTGCCAGTAGTGGGACAGGGGGCCCCAAAGCGAGTTCAGTTGATGAGCAGTTCTTC. Translation gives CASSGTGGPKASSVDEQFF.

The chain couples TRBV5-4 to TRBJ2-2; weak D call: TRBD2 (6 bases). Germline values: CDR1 SGHNT, CDR2 YYREEE (reference sequence). CDR3 length: 14 amino acids. V was cut by 4 bases and J by 6 bases, with 13 bases left in between. CDR3 region: CASSRTGEAGELFF. Here the CDR3 DNA reads TGTGCCAGCAGCAGAACGGGAGAGGCCGGGGAGCTGTTTTTT.

This clonotype was recorded many times. V is TRBV4-2 and J is TRBJ2-2; TRBD2 agrees at 10 bases. Germline V lookup: CDR1 LGHNA, CDR2 YNFKEQ. The V and J ends lost 0 bases and 4 bases, in that order; junction bases with no gene match: 5. This CDR3 spans 17 amino acids. The chain's CDR3 is CASSQDALAGGTGELFF. The DNA of the CDR3 is TGTGCCAGCAGCCAAGATGCATTAGCGGGAGGCACCGGGGAGCTGTTTTTT.

The rearrangement uses TRBV12-3 or TRBV12-4 and TRBJ2-1, with D perhaps assigned TRBD1 or TRBD2 (5 bases each). The CDR3 contains 16 residues. The germline V and J ends were trimmed by 3 bases and 1 base, with 13 bases remaining between them. The CDR3 bases are TGTGCCAGCAGTTTCCGGGGCAGGAGTTCCTACAATGAGCAGTTCTTC. It yields the protein CASSFRGRSSYNEQFF.

In this sample, this clonotype turned up many times. The gene calls are TRBV29-1 and TRBJ1-1; D gene ambiguous. Germline loops: CDR1 SQVTM, CDR2 ANQGSEA. There are 13 residues in the CDR3. Trimming removed 7 bases from V and 2 bases from J, with 14 bases in between. The CDR3 nucleotides read TGCAGCGCCCGGACGGCGATCAACACTGAAGCTTTCTTT. Amino acid sequence: CSARTAINTEAFF.

This clonotype was found a few times. The V and J genes are TRBV2 and TRBJ2-5; no clear D. CDR3 length equals 13 residues. Trimming left V 1 base short and J 5 bases short, with 8 bases between. Germline loops: CDR1 SNHLY, CDR2 FYNNEI. The CDR3 sequence: CASSEVETETQYF. The CDR3 region has the DNA TGTGCCAGCAGTGAAGTGGAAACGGAGACCCAGTACTTC.

This clonotype appeared a few times. The chain has TRBV13 and TRBJ2-4; D gene unclear. This CDR3 region has 14 residues. Looked up from germline, CDR1 is PRHDT and CDR2 is FYEKMQ (reference sequence). V lost 0 bases and J 0 bases, leaving 3 bases between the germline ends. The CDR3 coding sequence is TGTGCCAGCAGCTTAGGAGAAGCCAAAAACATTCAGTACTTC. As protein: CASSLGEAKNIQYF.

This clonotype was seen ten or more times. This chain joins TRBV18 and TRBJ2-2; D uncertain. CDR3 size: 16 residues. Deletions cut 3 bases from V and 1 base from J, with 12 bases between. The germline CDR1 and CDR2 sequences are KGHSH and LQKENI. The CDR3 loop reads CASSPSGGQNTGELFF. The CDR3 coding sequence is TGTGCCAGCTCACCCTCCGGTGGGCAGAACACCGGGGAGCTGTTTTTT.